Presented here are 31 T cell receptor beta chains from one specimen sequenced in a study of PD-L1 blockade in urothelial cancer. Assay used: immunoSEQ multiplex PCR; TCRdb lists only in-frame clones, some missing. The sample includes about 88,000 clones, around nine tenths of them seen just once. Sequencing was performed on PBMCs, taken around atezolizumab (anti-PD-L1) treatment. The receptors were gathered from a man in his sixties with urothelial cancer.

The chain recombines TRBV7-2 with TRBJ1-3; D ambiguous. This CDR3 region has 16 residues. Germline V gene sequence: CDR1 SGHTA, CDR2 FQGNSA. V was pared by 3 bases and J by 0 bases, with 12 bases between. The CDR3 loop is CASSFSETASGNTIYF. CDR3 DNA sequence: TGTGCCAGCAGCTTTTCCGAGACTGCCTCTGGAAACACCATATATTTT.

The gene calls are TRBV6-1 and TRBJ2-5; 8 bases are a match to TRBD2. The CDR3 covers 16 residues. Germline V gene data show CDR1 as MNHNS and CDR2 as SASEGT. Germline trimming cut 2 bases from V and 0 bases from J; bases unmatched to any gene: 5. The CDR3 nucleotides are TGTGCCAGCAGTGAACGGGGGGGGGAACACCAAGAGACCCAGTACTTC. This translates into CASSERGGEHQETQYF.

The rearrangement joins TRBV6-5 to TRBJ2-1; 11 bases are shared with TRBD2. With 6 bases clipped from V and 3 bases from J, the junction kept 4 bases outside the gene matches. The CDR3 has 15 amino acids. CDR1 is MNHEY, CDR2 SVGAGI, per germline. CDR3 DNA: TGTGCCAGCAGCCCCACTAGCGGGAGCTACAATGAGCAGTTCTTC. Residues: CASSPTSGSYNEQFF.

CDR3 DNA: TGTGCCAGCAGCCGAGGGACAGGGGAAGAGACCCAGTACTTC. The encoded protein is CASSRGTGEETQYF. The chain carries TRBV4-2 and TRBJ2-5; 10 nucleotides agree with TRBD1. Germline loops: CDR1 LGHNA, CDR2 YNFKEQ. The CDR3 contains 14 residues. J lost 3 bases, V lost 4 bases, and 2 bases had no gene match.

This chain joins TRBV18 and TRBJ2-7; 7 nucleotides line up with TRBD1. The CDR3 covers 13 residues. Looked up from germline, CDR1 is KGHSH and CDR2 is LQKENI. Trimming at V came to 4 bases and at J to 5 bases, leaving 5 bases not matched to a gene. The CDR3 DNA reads TGTGCCAGCTCACAGGGGGCTGATAACGAGCAGTACTTC. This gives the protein CASSQGADNEQYF.

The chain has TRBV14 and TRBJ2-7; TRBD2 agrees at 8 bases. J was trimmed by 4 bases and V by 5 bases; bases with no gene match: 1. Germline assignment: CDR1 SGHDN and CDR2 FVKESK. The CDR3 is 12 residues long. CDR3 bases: TGTGCCAGCAGCGGCGGGGGGTACGAGCAGTACTTC. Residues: CASSGGGYEQYF. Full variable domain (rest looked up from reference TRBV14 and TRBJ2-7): EAGVTQFPSHSVIEKGQTVTLRCDPISGHDNLYWYRRVMGKEIKFLLHFVKESKQDESGMPNNRFLAERTGGTYSTLKVQPAELEDSGVYFCASSGGGYEQYFGPGTRLTVT.

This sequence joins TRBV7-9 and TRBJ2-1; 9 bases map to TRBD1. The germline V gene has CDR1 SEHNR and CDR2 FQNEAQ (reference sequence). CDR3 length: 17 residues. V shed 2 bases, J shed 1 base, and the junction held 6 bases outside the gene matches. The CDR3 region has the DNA TGTGCCAGCAGCTTATCGGCGGGACAGGGTTCCTACAATGAGCAGTTCTTC. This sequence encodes CASSLSAGQGSYNEQFF. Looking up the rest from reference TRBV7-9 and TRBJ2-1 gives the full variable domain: DTGVSQNPRHKITKRGQNVTFRCDPISEHNRLYWYRQTLGQGPEFLTYFQNEAQLEKSRLLSDRFSAERPKGSFSTLEIQRTEQGDSAMYLCASSLSAGQGSYNEQFFGPGTRLTVL.

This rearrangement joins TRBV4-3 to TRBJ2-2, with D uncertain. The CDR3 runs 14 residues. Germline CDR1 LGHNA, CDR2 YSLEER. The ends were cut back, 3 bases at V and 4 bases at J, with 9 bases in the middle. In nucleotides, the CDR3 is TGCGCCAGCAGCCAGATTAGGAGCACCGGGGAGCTGTTTTTT. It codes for CASSQIRSTGELFF.

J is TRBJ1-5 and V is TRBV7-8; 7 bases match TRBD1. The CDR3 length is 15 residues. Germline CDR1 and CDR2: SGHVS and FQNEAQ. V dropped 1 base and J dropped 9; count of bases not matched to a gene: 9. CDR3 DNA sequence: TGTGCCAGCAGCTTAGGACAGGGTGAGTCGGGGCCCCAGCATTTT. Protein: CASSLGQGESGPQHF.

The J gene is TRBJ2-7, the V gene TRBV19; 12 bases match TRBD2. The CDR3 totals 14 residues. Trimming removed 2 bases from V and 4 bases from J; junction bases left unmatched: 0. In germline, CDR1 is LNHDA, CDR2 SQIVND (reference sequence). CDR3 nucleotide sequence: TGTGCCAGTAGTATAACTAGCGGGGGGTACGAGCAGTACTTC. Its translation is CASSITSGGYEQYF.

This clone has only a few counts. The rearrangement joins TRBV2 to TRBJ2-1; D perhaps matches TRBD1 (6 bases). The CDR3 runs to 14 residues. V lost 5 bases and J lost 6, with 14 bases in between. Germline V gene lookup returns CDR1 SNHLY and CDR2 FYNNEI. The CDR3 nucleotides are TGTGCCAGCAGTCTATCGAGCAGGGGCAATGAGCAGTTCTTC. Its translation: CASSLSSRGNEQFF.

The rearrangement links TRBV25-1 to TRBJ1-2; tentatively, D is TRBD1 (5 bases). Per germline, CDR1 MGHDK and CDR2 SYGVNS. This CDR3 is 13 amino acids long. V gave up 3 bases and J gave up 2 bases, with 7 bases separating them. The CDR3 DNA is TGTGCCAGCAGTGATACAGGAAACTATGGCTACACCTTC. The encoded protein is CASSDTGNYGYTF.

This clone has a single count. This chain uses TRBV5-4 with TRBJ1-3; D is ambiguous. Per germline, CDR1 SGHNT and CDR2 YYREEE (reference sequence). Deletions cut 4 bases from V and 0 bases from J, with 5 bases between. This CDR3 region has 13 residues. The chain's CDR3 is CASSPVSGNTIYF. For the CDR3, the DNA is TGTGCCAGCAGCCCCGTCTCTGGAAACACCATATATTTT.

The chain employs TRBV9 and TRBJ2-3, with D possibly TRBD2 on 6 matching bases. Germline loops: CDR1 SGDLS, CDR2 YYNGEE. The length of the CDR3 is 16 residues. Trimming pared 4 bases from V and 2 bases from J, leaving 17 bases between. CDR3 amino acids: CASSPSPGGITDTQYF. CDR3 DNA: TGTGCCAGCAGCCCATCCCCCGGGGGTATCACAGATACGCAGTATTTT.

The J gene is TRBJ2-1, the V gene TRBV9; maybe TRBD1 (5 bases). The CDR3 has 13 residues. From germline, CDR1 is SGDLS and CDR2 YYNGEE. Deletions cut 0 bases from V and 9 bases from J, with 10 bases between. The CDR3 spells CASSVESGREQFF. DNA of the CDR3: TGTGCCAGCAGCGTAGAGTCAGGGCGTGAGCAGTTCTTC.

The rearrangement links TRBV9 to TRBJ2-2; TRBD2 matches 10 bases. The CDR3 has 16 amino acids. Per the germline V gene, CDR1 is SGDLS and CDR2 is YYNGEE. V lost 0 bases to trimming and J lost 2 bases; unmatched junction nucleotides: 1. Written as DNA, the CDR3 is TGTGCCAGCAGCGTAGTAGCGGGAGGTAACACCGGGGAGCTGTTTTTT. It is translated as CASSVVAGGNTGELFF.

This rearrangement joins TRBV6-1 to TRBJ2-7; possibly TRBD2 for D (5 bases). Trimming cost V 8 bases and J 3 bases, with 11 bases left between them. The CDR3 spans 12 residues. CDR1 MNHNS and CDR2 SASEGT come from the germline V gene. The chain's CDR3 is CASSERDYEQYF. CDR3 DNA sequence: TGTGCCAGCTCGGAACGGGACTACGAGCAGTACTTC.

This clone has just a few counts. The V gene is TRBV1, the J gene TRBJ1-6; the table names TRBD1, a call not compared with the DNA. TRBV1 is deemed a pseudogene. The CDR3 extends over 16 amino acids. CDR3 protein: CTSSQSRDRYNSPLHF. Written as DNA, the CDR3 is TGCACCAGCAGCCAGAGCCGGGACAGATATAATTCACCCCTCCACTTT.

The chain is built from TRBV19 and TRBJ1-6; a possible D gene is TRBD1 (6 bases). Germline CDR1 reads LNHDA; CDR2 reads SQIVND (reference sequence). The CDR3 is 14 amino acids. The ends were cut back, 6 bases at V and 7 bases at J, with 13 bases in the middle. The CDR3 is CASRQTGGNSPLHF. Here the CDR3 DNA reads TGTGCCAGTAGGCAGACAGGCGGAAATTCACCCCTCCACTTT.

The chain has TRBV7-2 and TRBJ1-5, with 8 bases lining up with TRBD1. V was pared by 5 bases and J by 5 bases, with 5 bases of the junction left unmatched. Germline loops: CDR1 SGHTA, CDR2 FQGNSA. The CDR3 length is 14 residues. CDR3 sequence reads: CASSRQGPYQPQHF. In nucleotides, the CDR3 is TGTGCCAGCAGCCGACAGGGGCCGTATCAGCCCCAGCATTTT.

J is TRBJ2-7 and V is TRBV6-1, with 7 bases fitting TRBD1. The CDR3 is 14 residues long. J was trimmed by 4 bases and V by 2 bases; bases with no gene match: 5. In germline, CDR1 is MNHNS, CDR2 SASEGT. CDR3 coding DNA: TGTGCCAGCAGTGAAAGTAACAGGGGATACGAGCAGTACTTC. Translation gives CASSESNRGYEQYF.

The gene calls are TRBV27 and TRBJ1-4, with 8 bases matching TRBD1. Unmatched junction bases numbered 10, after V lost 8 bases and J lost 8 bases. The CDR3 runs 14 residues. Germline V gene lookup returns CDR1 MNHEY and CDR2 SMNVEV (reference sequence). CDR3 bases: TGTGCCAGCGGCGGGACAGGCGCGTCGGAAAAACTGTTTTTT. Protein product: CASGGTGASEKLFF.

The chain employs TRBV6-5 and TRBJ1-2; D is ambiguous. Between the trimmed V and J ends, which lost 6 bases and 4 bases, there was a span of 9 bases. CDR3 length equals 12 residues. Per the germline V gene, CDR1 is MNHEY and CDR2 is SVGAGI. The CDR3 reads CASRDSSYGYTF. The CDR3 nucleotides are TGTGCCAGCAGGGACTCTAGCTATGGCTACACCTTC.

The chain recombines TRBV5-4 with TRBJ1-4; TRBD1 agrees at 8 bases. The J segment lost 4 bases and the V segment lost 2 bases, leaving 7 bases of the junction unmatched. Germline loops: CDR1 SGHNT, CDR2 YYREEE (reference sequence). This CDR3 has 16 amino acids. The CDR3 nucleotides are TGTGCCAGCAGCTTATTGACAGGGGACGTTAATGAAAAACTGTTTTTT. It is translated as CASSLLTGDVNEKLFF.

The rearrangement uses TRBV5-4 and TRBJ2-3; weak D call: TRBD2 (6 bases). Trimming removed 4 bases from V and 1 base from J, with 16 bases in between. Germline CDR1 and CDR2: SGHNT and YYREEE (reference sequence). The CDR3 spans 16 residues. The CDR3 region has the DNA TGTGCCAGCAGCCAACCGACTAGTTTGGGCACAGATACGCAGTATTTT. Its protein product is CASSQPTSLGTDTQYF.

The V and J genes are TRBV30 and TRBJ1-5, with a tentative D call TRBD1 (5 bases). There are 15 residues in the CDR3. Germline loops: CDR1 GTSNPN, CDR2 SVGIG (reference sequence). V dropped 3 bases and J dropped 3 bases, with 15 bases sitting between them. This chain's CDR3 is CAWSGVGGFNQPQHF. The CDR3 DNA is TGTGCCTGGAGCGGGGTCGGGGGTTTCAATCAGCCCCAGCATTTT.

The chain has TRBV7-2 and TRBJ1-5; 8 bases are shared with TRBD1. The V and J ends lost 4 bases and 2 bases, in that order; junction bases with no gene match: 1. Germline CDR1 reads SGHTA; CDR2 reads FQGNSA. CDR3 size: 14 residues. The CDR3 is CASSSTGGNQPQHF. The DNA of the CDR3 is TGTGCCAGCAGCTCGACAGGGGGCAATCAGCCCCAGCATTTT. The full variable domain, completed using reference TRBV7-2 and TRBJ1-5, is GAGVSQSPSNKVTEKGKDVELRCDPISGHTALYWYRQSLGQGLEFLIYFQGNSAPDKSGLPSDRFSAERTGGSVSTLTIQRTQQEDSAVYLCASSSTGGNQPQHFGDGTRLSIL.

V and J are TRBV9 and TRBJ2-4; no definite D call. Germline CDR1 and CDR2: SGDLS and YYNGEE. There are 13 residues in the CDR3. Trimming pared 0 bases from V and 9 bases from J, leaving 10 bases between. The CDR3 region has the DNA TGTGCCAGCAGCGTAGCACCCGAGCGCATTCAGTACTTC. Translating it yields CASSVAPERIQYF. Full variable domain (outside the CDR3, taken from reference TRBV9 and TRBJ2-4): DSGVTQTPKHLITATGQRVTLRCSPRSGDLSVYWYQQSLDQGLQFLIQYYNGEERAKGNILERFSAQQFPDLHSELNLSSLELGDSALYFCASSVAPERIQYFGAGTRLSVL.

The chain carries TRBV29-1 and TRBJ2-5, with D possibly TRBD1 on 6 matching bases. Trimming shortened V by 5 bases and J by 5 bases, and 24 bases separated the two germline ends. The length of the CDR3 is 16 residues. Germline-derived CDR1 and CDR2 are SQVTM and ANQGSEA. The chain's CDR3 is CSVSFGQGNGDETQYF. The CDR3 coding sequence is TGCAGCGTTTCATTCGGGCAGGGGAACGGGGACGAGACCCAGTACTTC.

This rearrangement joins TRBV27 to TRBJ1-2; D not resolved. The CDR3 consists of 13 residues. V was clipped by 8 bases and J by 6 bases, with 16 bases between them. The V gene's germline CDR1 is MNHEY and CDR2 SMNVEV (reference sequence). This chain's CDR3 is CASPWGDLDGYTF. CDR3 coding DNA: TGTGCCAGCCCCTGGGGAGACCTAGATGGCTACACCTTC.

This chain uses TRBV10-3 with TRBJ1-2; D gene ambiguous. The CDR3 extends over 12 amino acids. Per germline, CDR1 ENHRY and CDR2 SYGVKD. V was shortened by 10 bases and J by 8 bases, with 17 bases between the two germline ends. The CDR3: CATRRDSSGYTF. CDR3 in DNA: TGTGCCACCCGGAGGGATTCTAGCGGCTACACCTTC.